The T cell receptor beta chain under discussion was sequenced for a study of T cell repertoires in cytomegalovirus infection. The overall study: It was the public TCR beta signatures that indicated both CMV infection and matching HLA type. Whole-study findings and limits: HLA-C-restricted, CMV-specific TCR beta clonotypes were dominant ex vivo.

In regard to this clonotype: The target antigen is unknown.

TCRdb re-called the reads with MiXCR, one entry per CDR3 protein. The table includes some 440,000 distinct CDR3 sequences, approximately 32% detected once. This clonotype was obtained from a human donor in good health (CMV status not recorded). Some clones in this sample may be carry-over from other donors' samples. The sequenced sample consisted of PBMCs.

The CDR3 DNA is TGTGCCAGCAGCTTAGGAAACTCTGGGGCCAACGTCCTGACTTTC. As protein: CASSLGNSGANVLTF. This sequence joins TRBV11-3 and TRBJ2-6; no clear D. V gave up 1 base and J gave up 0 bases, with 4 bases separating them. This CDR3 spans 15 amino acids. Per the germline V gene, CDR1 is SGHNT and CDR2 is YENEEA.